These 26 T cell receptor beta chains came from one sample sequenced in a study of radiotherapy plus CTLA-4 blockade in lung cancer. The data were produced by immunoSEQ multiplex PCR, yet TCRdb's version contains in-frame clones alone and is incomplete. This table has some 78,000 clones, around 87% appearing once. The sequences come from peripheral blood, collected from a patient treated with radiotherapy plus ipilimumab. The receptor source for this set is a human donor with non-small cell lung cancer who had a partial response to radiotherapy plus ipilimumab.

V usage is TRBV19 and J usage is TRBJ1-1; D ambiguous. Trimming left V 6 bases short and J 7 bases short, with 21 bases between. The CDR3 has 15 amino acids. Germline V lookup: CDR1 LNHDA, CDR2 SQIVND (reference sequence). CDR3 nucleotides: TGTGCCAGTAGACTGTATGGACGGTCGGAGGGTGAAGCTTTCTTT. This gives the protein CASRLYGRSEGEAFF.

The V and J genes are TRBV6-1 and TRBJ2-7; D gene ambiguous. The V and J ends lost 0 bases and 0 bases respectively, with 9 bases between them. Germline V gives CDR1 MNHNS, CDR2 SASEGT. This CDR3 has 15 amino acids. The CDR3 nucleotides read TGTGCCAGCAGTGAAGCGCCCGCGGTCTCCTACGAGCAGTACGTC. Translation gives CASSEAPAVSYEQYV.

The gene calls are TRBV5-1 and TRBJ2-1, with a possible D match to TRBD2 (5 bases). Trimming took 3 bases from V and 0 from J, leaving 10 bases between them. CDR3 length equals 15 residues. In germline, CDR1 is SGHRS, CDR2 YFSETQ. The CDR3 sequence is CASSSGVSSYNEQFF. DNA of the CDR3: TGCGCCAGCAGCTCCGGGGTTAGCTCCTACAATGAGCAGTTCTTC.

The V and J genes are TRBV7-8 and TRBJ2-1; D not resolved. The CDR3 consists of 14 residues. V dropped 8 bases and J dropped 0 bases, with 11 bases sitting between them. Germline values: CDR1 SGHVS, CDR2 FQNEAQ. This chain's CDR3 is CASRVSSSYNEQFF. CDR3 DNA sequence: TGTGCCAGCCGCGTTTCGTCCTCCTACAATGAGCAGTTCTTC.

The chain joins TRBV27 to TRBJ1-2, with D possibly matching TRBD1 (5 bases). CDR3 length: 13 amino acids. V lost 0 bases and J 3 bases, leaving 5 bases between the germline ends. Per germline, CDR1 MNHEY and CDR2 SMNVEV (reference sequence). For the CDR3, the DNA is TGTGCCAGCAGTTTATCAGGGGACTATGGCTACACCTTC. Translation gives CASSLSGDYGYTF.

CDR3 region: CASSKDRGHEKLFF. In DNA, the CDR3 is TGTGCCAGCAGCAAGGACAGGGGGCATGAAAAACTGTTTTTT. The J gene is TRBJ1-4, the V gene TRBV11-2; TRBD1 agrees at 11 bases. In germline, CDR1 is SGHAT, CDR2 FQNNGV. This CDR3 is built from 14 residues. The junction had 2 bases not matched to a gene; V was cut back by 5 bases and J by 6 bases.

This clone was recorded only once. The chain employs TRBV7-2 and TRBJ2-1, with 8 positions matching TRBD2. V was clipped by 0 bases and J by 8 bases; unmatched bases: 9. This CDR3 spans 16 amino acids. Germline CDR1 is SGHTA and CDR2 is FQGNSA. The CDR3 nucleotides read TGTGCCAGCAGCTTAGCGGTAACGGGAGGGCCCCATGAGCAGTTCTTC. It yields the protein CASSLAVTGGPHEQFF.

The chain recombines TRBV2 with TRBJ2-1, with 10 bases aligning to TRBD1. Trimming at V came to 7 bases and at J to 15 bases, leaving 12 bases not matched to a gene. The CDR3 is 13 amino acids. Looked up from germline, CDR1 is SNHLY and CDR2 is FYNNEI. The CDR3 sequence is CASKPGPDRGLFF. The CDR3 DNA is TGTGCCAGCAAGCCAGGGCCTGACAGGGGGCTGTTCTTC.

This clone was seen more than once but under ten times. This chain uses TRBV5-6 with TRBJ1-3; D unresolved. Germline V CDR1 and CDR2: SGHDT, YYEEEE. The CDR3 covers 15 residues. The ends were cut back, 3 bases at V and 0 bases at J, with 10 bases in the middle. The chain's CDR3 is CASSWRSPSGNTIYF. The CDR3 region has the DNA TGTGCCAGCAGCTGGAGATCTCCCTCTGGAAACACCATATATTTT.

This clone was counted only a few times. J is TRBJ1-3 and V is TRBV10-3, with D possibly TRBD1 on 5 matching bases. CDR3 size: 13 residues. Per germline, CDR1 ENHRY and CDR2 SYGVKD. V was trimmed by 11 bases and J by 0 bases, leaving 11 bases between them. The CDR3 loop is CAARQSSGNTIYF. Written as DNA, the CDR3 is TGTGCCGCAAGACAGAGCTCTGGAAACACCATATATTTT.

The chain uses TRBV29-1 and TRBJ1-2, with D hard to call. The CDR3 is 14 residues long. Germline V gives CDR1 SQVTM, CDR2 ANQGSEA. V was pared by 4 bases and J by 7 bases, with 19 bases between. The CDR3 loop reads CSVVLSARLSGYTF. The CDR3 nucleotides read TGCAGCGTTGTTCTCTCGGCGAGGTTGAGTGGCTACACCTTC.

The rearrangement joins TRBV7-6 to TRBJ1-2, with 8 nucleotides matching TRBD1. This CDR3 spans 17 amino acids. J lost 0 bases, V lost 1 base, and 7 bases had no gene match. CDR1 SGHVS and CDR2 FNYEAQ come from the germline V gene. This CDR3 reads CASSLDQGAIANYGYTF. The CDR3 coding sequence is TGTGCCAGCAGCTTAGACCAGGGGGCTATAGCTAACTATGGCTACACCTTC.

The chain recombines TRBV5-1 with TRBJ2-1; TRBD2 aligns across 10 bases. The V gene end was trimmed by 4 bases and the J gene end by 3 bases; junction bases not matched to a gene: 13. The CDR3 spans 18 residues. The germline V gene has CDR1 SGHRS and CDR2 YFSETQ. CDR3 sequence: CASSPEGLAGVDYNEQFF. DNA for the CDR3: TGCGCCAGCAGCCCCGAGGGGCTAGCGGGAGTGGACTACAATGAGCAGTTCTTC. Complete variable domain (other parts from reference TRBV5-1 and TRBJ2-1): KAGVTQTPRYLIKTRGQQVTLSCSPISGHRSVSWYQQTPGQGLQFLFEYFSETQRNKGNFPGRFSGRQFSNSRSEMNVSTLELGDSALYLCASSPEGLAGVDYNEQFFGPGTRLTVL.

The chain employs TRBV18 and TRBJ2-6; no reliable D call. The germline V gene has CDR1 KGHSH and CDR2 LQKENI. The CDR3 spans 17 residues. V lost 3 bases to trimming and J lost 0 bases, with 12 bases between them. CDR3: CASSPTTPSSGANVLTF. CDR3 in DNA: TGTGCCAGCTCACCGACGACACCCAGCTCTGGGGCCAACGTCCTGACTTTC.

This clone was recorded a few times. The rearrangement joins TRBV5-6 to TRBJ1-2, with a possible D match to TRBD1 (6 bases). CDR1 SGHDT and CDR2 YYEEEE come from the germline V gene. V lost 1 base and J lost 7, with 14 bases in between. The CDR3 sequence is 14 residues long. The CDR3 nucleotides are TGTGCCAGCAGCTTGAACAGGGTGGAGCGTGGCTACACCTTC. Translation: CASSLNRVERGYTF.

DNA of the CDR3: TGTGCCAGCAGCTTATTCCTAGCGGAGGCCTACGAGCAGTACTTC. It specifies CASSLFLAEAYEQYF. The chain joins TRBV7-9 to TRBJ2-7; TRBD2 aligns across 7 bases. V shed 2 bases, J shed 2 bases, and the junction held 6 bases outside the gene matches. The germline gives CDR1 SEHNR, CDR2 FQNEAQ (reference sequence). The CDR3 sequence is 15 residues long.

The rearrangement links TRBV2 to TRBJ1-2, with TRBD1 as a possible D gene (5 bases). Germline-derived CDR1 and CDR2 are SNHLY and FYNNEI. The CDR3 runs 13 residues. V lost 7 bases and J lost 8, with 17 bases in between. For the CDR3, the DNA is TGTGCCAGCACCCCGCAAGGGGCGGAAGGCTACACCTTC. It encodes CASTPQGAEGYTF.

The chain employs TRBV7-2 and TRBJ1-1, with D perhaps matching TRBD1 (5 bases). V lost 1 base and J lost 2, with 14 bases in between. Germline V gene lookup returns CDR1 SGHTA and CDR2 FQGNSA. The CDR3 covers 16 residues. The CDR3 protein is CASSLGVGRRNTEAFF. Here the CDR3 DNA reads TGTGCCAGCAGCTTAGGGGTGGGGCGAAGAAACACTGAAGCTTTCTTT.

V gene TRBV6-1 combines with J gene TRBJ2-7; 9 bases are shared with TRBD1. From germline, CDR1 is MNHNS and CDR2 SASEGT. The length of the CDR3 is 15 residues. V lost 4 bases and J lost 4; bases outside the gene matches: 8. CDR3 region: CASSGPNRGPYEQYF. In DNA form, the CDR3 reads TGTGCCAGCAGTGGACCGAACAGGGGGCCTTACGAGCAGTACTTC.

The rearrangement uses TRBV6-5 and TRBJ1-2; tentatively, D is TRBD1 (5 bases). The germline V gene encodes CDR1 MNHEY and CDR2 SVGAGI. The CDR3 totals 15 residues. The germline V and J ends were trimmed by 5 bases and 6 bases, with 19 bases remaining between them. The CDR3 sequence: CASSLRGQTGDGYTF. In DNA, the CDR3 is TGTGCCAGCAGTCTCCGGGGCCAGACGGGGGATGGCTACACCTTC.

The genes are TRBV6-1 and TRBJ2-7; no clear D. Deletions cut 6 bases from V and 5 bases from J, with 14 bases between. This CDR3 is built from 13 residues. Looked up from germline, CDR1 is MNHNS and CDR2 is SASEGT. In DNA, the CDR3 is TGTGCCAGCAGGACTCGACTTCACCACGAGCAGTACTTC. This sequence encodes CASRTRLHHEQYF.

V and J are TRBV15 and TRBJ1-5, with D uncertain. The CDR3 sequence is 14 residues long. Germline V gene sequence: CDR1 LNHNV, CDR2 YYDKDF (reference sequence). V gave up 6 bases and J gave up 4 bases, with 13 bases separating them. CDR3 in DNA: TGTGCCACCAGGGATAGACCGGGTAATCAGCCCCAGCATTTT. Translated: CATRDRPGNQPQHF.

The rearrangement joins TRBV5-5 to TRBJ1-5, with D maybe TRBD1 (6 bases). The length of the CDR3 is 14 residues. CDR1 is SGHKS and CDR2 is YYEKEE in the germline V gene (reference sequence). V gave up 2 bases and J gave up 3 bases, with 9 bases separating them. CDR3 sequence reads: CASSLGQSNQPQHF. The CDR3 DNA reads TGTGCCAGCAGCTTAGGACAGTCCAATCAGCCCCAGCATTTT.

The CDR3 sequence: CASSGERGSAEQFF. CDR3 sequence (DNA): TGTGCCAGCAGCGGGGAGCGGGGGAGTGCTGAGCAGTTCTTC. The chain couples TRBV6-5 to TRBJ2-1; 8 bases fit TRBD2. The CDR3 extends over 14 amino acids. Germline assignment: CDR1 MNHEY and CDR2 SVGAGI. The trim removed 6 bases at V and 9 bases at J, leaving 10 bases unmatched.

The chain recombines TRBV6-4 with TRBJ2-7, with TRBD1 identical over 9 bases. The germline CDR1 and CDR2 sequences are MRHNA and SNTAGT. Trimming took 4 bases from V and 2 from J; bases not matched to a gene: 9. The CDR3 length is 16 residues. The CDR3: CASSATAGTGPYEQYV. The CDR3 DNA follows: TGTGCCAGCAGTGCTACCGCCGGGACAGGGCCCTACGAGCAGTACGTC.

The V call is TRBV6-1, the J call TRBJ1-1; perhaps TRBD1 as D (5 bases). CDR3 length equals 13 residues. V lost 0 bases, J lost 4 bases, and 6 bases lay in between. Per germline, CDR1 MNHNS and CDR2 SASEGT. The chain's CDR3 is CASSEARGTEAFF. As DNA, the CDR3 is TGTGCCAGCAGTGAAGCAAGGGGCACTGAAGCTTTCTTT.